This TCR beta chain was recorded in a study of control samples from healthy donors and cancer patients. Looked up from germline, CDR1 is GTSNPN and CDR2 is SVGIG (reference sequence). The CDR3 sequence is 17 residues long. Trimming cost V 0 bases and J 3 bases; bases outside gene matches: 9. This clone has only one observation. Profiled with immunoSEQ multiplex PCR; TCRdb holds only in-frame clones, not every one. The data contain 100,000 or so clones, 75% to 90% of them singletons. The gene calls are TRBV30 and TRBJ2-7; 12 bases are a match to TRBD2. Input material: blood. The sequence came from a man aged 25-40 years in good health. CDR3 in amino acids: CAWSVRASGRASYEQYF. CDR3 bases: TGTGCCTGGAGTGTACGGGCTAGCGGGAGGGCCAGCTACGAGCAGTACTTC.